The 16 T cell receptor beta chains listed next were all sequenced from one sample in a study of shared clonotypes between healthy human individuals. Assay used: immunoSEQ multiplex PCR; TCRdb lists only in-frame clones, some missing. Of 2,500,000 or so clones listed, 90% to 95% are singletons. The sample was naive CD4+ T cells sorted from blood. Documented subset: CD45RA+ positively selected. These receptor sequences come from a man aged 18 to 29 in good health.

The CDR3 nucleotides are TGTGCCAGCACCCCTTGGGGGCAGGGCAGAGATACGCAGTATTTT. It translates to CASTPWGQGRDTQYF. This sequence joins TRBV2 and TRBJ2-3, with D maybe TRBD1 (6 bases). The CDR3 has 15 amino acids. Germline V gene data show CDR1 as SNHLY and CDR2 as FYNNEI. The V gene lost 7 bases and the J gene lost 5 bases, with 19 bases spanning the gap.

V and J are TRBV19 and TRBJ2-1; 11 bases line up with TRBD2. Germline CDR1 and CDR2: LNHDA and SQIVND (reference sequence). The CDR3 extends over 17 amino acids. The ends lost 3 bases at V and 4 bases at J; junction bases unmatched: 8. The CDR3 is CASSIPLAGGTYNEQFF. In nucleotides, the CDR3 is TGTGCCAGTAGTATTCCTCTAGCGGGAGGCACTTACAATGAGCAGTTCTTC.

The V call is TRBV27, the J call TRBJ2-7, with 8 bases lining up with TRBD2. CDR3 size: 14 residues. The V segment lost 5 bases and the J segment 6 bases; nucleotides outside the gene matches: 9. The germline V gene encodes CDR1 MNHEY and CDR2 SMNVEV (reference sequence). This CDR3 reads CASSPAGTRGEQYF. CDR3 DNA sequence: TGTGCCAGCAGTCCCGCCGGGACTAGAGGCGAGCAGTACTTC.

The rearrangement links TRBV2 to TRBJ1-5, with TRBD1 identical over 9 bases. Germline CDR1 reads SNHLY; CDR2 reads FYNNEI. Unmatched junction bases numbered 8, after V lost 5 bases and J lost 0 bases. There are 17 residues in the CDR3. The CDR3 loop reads CASSLPDRGISNQPQHF. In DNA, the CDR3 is TGTGCCAGCAGTCTTCCGGACAGGGGTATTAGCAATCAGCCCCAGCATTTT. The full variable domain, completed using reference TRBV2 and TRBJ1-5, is EPEVTQTPSHQVTQMGQEVILRCVPISNHLYFYWYRQILGQKVEFLVSFYNNEISEKSEIFDDQFSVERPDGSNFTLKIRSTKLEDSAMYFCASSLPDRGISNQPQHFGDGTRLSIL.

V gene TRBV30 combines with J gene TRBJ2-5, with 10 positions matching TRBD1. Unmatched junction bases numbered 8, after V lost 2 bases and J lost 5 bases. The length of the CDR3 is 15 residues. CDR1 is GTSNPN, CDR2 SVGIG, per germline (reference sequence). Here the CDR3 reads CAWSRDRGIEETQYF. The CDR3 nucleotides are TGTGCCTGGAGTAGGGACAGGGGTATAGAGGAGACCCAGTACTTC. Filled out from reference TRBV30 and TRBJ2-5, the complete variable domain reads SQTIHQWPATLVQPVGSPLSLECTVEGTSNPNLYWYRQAAGRGLQLLFYSVGIGQISSEVPQNLSASRPQDRQFILSSKKLLLSDSGFYLCAWSRDRGIEETQYFGPGTRLLVL.

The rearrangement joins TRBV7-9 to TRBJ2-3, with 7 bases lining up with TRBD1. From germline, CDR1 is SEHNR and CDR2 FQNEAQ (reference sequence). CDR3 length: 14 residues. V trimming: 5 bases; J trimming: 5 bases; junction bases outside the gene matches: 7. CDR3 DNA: TGTGCCAGCAGCCGTGACAGGGATGTAGATACGCAGTATTTT. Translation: CASSRDRDVDTQYF.

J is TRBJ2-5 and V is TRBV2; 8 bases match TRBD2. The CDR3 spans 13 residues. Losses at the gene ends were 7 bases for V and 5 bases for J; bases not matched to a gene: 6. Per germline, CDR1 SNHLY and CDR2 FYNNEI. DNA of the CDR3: TGTGCCAGCACCGGGACTAGATGGGAGACCCAGTACTTC. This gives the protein CASTGTRWETQYF.

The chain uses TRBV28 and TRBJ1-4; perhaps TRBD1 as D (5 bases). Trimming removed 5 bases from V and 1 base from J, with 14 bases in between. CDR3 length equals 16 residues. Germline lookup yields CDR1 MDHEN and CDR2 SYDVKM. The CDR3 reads CASSPTGEVTNEKLFF. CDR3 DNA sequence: TGTGCCAGCAGTCCAACGGGGGAGGTAACTAATGAAAAACTGTTTTTT.

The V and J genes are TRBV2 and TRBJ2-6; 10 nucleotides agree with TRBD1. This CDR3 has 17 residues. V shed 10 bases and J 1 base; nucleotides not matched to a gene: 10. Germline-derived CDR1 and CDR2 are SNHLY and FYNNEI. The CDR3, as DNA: TGTGCCATCCCTGGGGACAGGGGTATGTCTGGGGCCAACGTCCTGACTTTC. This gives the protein CAIPGDRGMSGANVLTF.

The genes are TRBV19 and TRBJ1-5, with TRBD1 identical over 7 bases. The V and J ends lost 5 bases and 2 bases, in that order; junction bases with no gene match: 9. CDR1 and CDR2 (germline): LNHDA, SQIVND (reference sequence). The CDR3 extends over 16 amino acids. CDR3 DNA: TGTGCCAGTAGTCTCCTGAGACAGGGAGGCAATCAGCCCCAGCATTTT. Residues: CASSLLRQGGNQPQHF.

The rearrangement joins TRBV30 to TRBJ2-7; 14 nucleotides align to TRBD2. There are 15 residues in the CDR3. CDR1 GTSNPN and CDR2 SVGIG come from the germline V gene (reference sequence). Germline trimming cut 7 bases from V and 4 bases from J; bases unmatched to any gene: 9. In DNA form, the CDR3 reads TGTGCCTTAACCGGGACTAGCGGGAGTTTGTACGAGCAGTACTTC. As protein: CALTGTSGSLYEQYF.

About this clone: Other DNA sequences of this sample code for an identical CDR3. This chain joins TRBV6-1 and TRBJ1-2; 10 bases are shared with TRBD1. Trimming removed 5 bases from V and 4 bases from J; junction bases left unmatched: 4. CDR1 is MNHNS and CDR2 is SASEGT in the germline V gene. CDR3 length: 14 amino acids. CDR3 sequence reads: CASSPDRGPYGYTF. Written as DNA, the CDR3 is TGTGCCAGCAGTCCCGACAGGGGGCCCTATGGCTACACCTTC.

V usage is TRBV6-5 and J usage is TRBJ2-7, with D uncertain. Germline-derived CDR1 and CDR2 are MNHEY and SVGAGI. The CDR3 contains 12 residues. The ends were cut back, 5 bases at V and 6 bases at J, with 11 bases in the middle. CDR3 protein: CASSPTSREQYF. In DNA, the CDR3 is TGTGCCAGCAGTCCCACCTCACGCGAGCAGTACTTC.

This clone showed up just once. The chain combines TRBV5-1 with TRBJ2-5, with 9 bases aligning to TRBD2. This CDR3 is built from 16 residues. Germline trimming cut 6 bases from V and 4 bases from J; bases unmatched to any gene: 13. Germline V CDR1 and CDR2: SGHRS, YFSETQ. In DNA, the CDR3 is TGCGCCAGCACCCCGGGGGCAGCGGGGGGCGGAGAGACCCAGTACTTC. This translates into CASTPGAAGGGETQYF. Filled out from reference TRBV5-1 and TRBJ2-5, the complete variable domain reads KAGVTQTPRYLIKTRGQQVTLSCSPISGHRSVSWYQQTPGQGLQFLFEYFSETQRNKGNFPGRFSGRQFSNSRSEMNVSTLELGDSALYLCASTPGAAGGGETQYFGPGTRLLVL.

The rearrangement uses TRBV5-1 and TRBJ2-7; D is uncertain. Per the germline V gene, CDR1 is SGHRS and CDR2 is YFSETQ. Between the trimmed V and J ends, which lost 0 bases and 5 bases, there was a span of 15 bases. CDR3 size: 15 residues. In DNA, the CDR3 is TGCGCCAGCAGCTTGGGGGCACAAACCGGCCACGAGCAGTACTTC. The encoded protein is CASSLGAQTGHEQYF.

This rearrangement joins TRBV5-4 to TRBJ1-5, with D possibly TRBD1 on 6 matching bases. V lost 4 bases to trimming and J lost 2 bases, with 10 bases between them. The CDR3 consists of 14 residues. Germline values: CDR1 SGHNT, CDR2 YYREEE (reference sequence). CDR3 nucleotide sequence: TGTGCCAGCAGCGCCGCAGGGGGCAATCAGCCCCAGCATTTT. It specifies CASSAAGGNQPQHF.